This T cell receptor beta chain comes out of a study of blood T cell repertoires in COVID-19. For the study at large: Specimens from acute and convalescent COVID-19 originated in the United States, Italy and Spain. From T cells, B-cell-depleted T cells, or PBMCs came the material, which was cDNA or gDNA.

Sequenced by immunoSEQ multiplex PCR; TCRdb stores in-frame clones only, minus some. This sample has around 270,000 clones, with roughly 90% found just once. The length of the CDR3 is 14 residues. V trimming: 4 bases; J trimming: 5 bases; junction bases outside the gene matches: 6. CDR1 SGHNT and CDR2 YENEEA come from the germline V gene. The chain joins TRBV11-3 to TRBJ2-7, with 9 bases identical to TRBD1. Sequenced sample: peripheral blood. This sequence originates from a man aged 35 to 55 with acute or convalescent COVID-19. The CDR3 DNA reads TGTGCCAGCAGCTCTCCGGGACAGGGCCACGAGCAGTACTTC. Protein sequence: CASSSPGQGHEQYF.